The 14 T cell receptor beta chains below come from one sample, sequenced in a study of cytomegalovirus exposure and HLA in healthy donors. The method was immunoSEQ multiplex PCR; TCRdb's version includes in-frame clones alone and lacks a portion of them. The sample shows 90,000 to 110,000 clones, 88% of them seen only once. Input material: PBMCs. The receptors were sampled from a woman under 30 in good health and CMV-seronegative.

The chain recombines TRBV5-5 with TRBJ1-1; D perhaps matches TRBD1 (6 bases). This CDR3 has 13 residues. The V gene lost 4 bases and the J gene lost 8 bases, with 15 bases spanning the gap. Germline lookup yields CDR1 SGHKS and CDR2 YYEKEE (reference sequence). CDR3 sequence: CASSQQGSLEAFF. The CDR3 DNA sequence: TGTGCCAGCAGCCAACAGGGATCTTTGGAAGCTTTCTTT. Supplemented by reference TRBV5-5 and TRBJ1-1, the full variable domain reads DAGVTQSPTHLIKTRGQQVTLRCSPISGHKSVSWYQQVLGQGPQFIFQYYEKEERGRGNFPDRFSARQFPNYSSELNVNALLLGDSALYLCASSQQGSLEAFFGQGTRLTVV.

This chain uses TRBV4-1 with TRBJ1-1; D gene unclear. This CDR3 has 13 residues. V lost 1 base and J 4 bases, leaving 7 bases between the germline ends. From germline, CDR1 is MGHRA and CDR2 YSYEKL. The CDR3 nucleotides are TGCGCCAGCAGCCAAGGAGGGAGCACTGAAGCTTTCTTT. As protein: CASSQGGSTEAFF.

The J gene is TRBJ1-4, the V gene TRBV6-5, with D uncertain. CDR1 MNHEY and CDR2 SVGAGI come from the germline V gene. V lost 2 bases and J 7 bases, leaving 14 bases between the germline ends. The CDR3 spans 15 residues. In DNA, the CDR3 is TGTGCCAGCAGTTACCAGAGGGAGGTTCGTGAAAAACTGTTTTTT. Its protein product is CASSYQREVREKLFF.

The rearrangement uses TRBV30 and TRBJ1-1, with TRBD1 matching 9 bases. The germline V gene encodes CDR1 GTSNPN and CDR2 SVGIG (reference sequence). Losses at the gene ends were 3 bases for V and 10 bases for J; bases not matched to a gene: 15. The CDR3 runs 15 residues. CDR3 protein: CAWRSQGARSSGAFF. Written as DNA, the CDR3 is TGTGCCTGGAGGTCACAGGGGGCGCGGAGTTCAGGAGCTTTCTTT.

This clone occurred once. V and J are TRBV6-6 and TRBJ2-1; 9 bases are shared with TRBD1. Germline V gene sequence: CDR1 MNHNY, CDR2 SVGAGI (reference sequence). Losses at the gene ends were 2 bases for V and 8 bases for J; bases not matched to a gene: 10. The CDR3 has 16 amino acids. Written as DNA, the CDR3 is TGTGCCAGCAGTTACCAGATGGGACAGGGAGGTCATGAGCAGTTCTTC. Translating it yields CASSYQMGQGGHEQFF.

This chain links TRBV2 with TRBJ2-7, with 9 nucleotides matching TRBD1. The CDR3 runs to 15 residues. Looked up from germline, CDR1 is SNHLY and CDR2 is FYNNEI. J was trimmed by 1 base and V by 8 bases; bases with no gene match: 9. CDR3 DNA: TGTGCCAGCCGACCGGGACAGGGATTTTCCTACGAGCAGTACTTC. The encoded protein is CASRPGQGFSYEQYF.

The rearrangement links TRBV6-1 to TRBJ2-7; possibly TRBD1 for D (6 bases). Germline values: CDR1 MNHNS, CDR2 SASEGT. This CDR3 is built from 14 residues. Deletions cut 10 bases from V and 4 bases from J, with 20 bases between. The CDR3 DNA sequence: TGTGCCACCCTACCCAATCCCGGACAGTACGAGCAGTACTTC. The encoded protein is CATLPNPGQYEQYF.

The rearrangement links TRBV21-1 to TRBJ2-3; the listed D gene, TRBD2, was not tested against the DNA. TRBV21-1 is a listed pseudogene. The CDR3 covers 15 residues. Here the CDR3 reads CASSRATSGVDTQYF. The CDR3 DNA sequence: TGTGCCAGCAGCCGAGCGACTAGTGGTGTGGATACGCAGTATTTT.

The CDR3 DNA reads TGTGCCAGCAGCTTCAGGGACAAGTACACTGAAGCTTTCTTT. Translation: CASSFRDKYTEAFF. The chain couples TRBV7-9 to TRBJ1-1; possibly TRBD1 for D (6 bases). The CDR3 is 14 amino acids. Trimming left V 3 bases short and J 3 bases short, with 11 bases between. Germline assignment: CDR1 SEHNR and CDR2 FQNEAQ (reference sequence). Looking up the rest from reference TRBV7-9 and TRBJ1-1 gives the full variable domain: DTGVSQNPRHKITKRGQNVTFRCDPISEHNRLYWYRQTLGQGPEFLTYFQNEAQLEKSRLLSDRFSAERPKGSFSTLEIQRTEQGDSAMYLCASSFRDKYTEAFFGQGTRLTVV.

The gene calls are TRBV28 and TRBJ1-1; perhaps TRBD1 as D (6 bases). Trimming pared 6 bases from V and 5 bases from J, leaving 10 bases between. This CDR3 is built from 12 residues. CDR1 is MDHEN, CDR2 SYDVKM, per germline. The CDR3 DNA is TGTGCCAGCAGCTCAGGGGTTACTGAAGCTTTCTTT. It specifies CASSSGVTEAFF.

The chain uses TRBV5-1 and TRBJ2-7; a possible D gene is TRBD2 (6 bases). Germline loops: CDR1 SGHRS, CDR2 YFSETQ. V lost 4 bases and J lost 4, with 18 bases in between. The CDR3 length is 15 residues. Here the CDR3 DNA reads TGCGCCAGCAGCCGATCCTCATCTAGCGAATACGAGCAGTACTTC. Translating it yields CASSRSSSSEYEQYF.

The V call is TRBV7-9, the J call TRBJ2-7, with 11 bases fitting TRBD1. The CDR3 is 14 residues long. V lost 3 bases, J lost 7 bases, and 5 bases stayed unmatched. The germline gives CDR1 SEHNR, CDR2 FQNEAQ (reference sequence). The CDR3 spells CASSFGQGAREQYF. Here the CDR3 DNA reads TGTGCCAGCAGCTTCGGACAGGGGGCACGAGAGCAGTACTTC.

The chain employs TRBV5-4 and TRBJ2-3, with D perhaps TRBD2 (6 bases). CDR3 length equals 15 residues. The V end was cut by 2 bases, the J end by 2 bases, with 12 bases between. Germline V CDR1 and CDR2: SGHNT, YYREEE (reference sequence). The DNA of the CDR3 is TGTGCCAGCAGCTTTCCGGGGGACTTCACAGATACGCAGTATTTT. This encodes CASSFPGDFTDTQYF.

The chain's CDR3 is CASSPVKAGVRETQYF. CDR3 DNA sequence: TGTGCCAGCAGCCCCGTAAAAGCGGGGGTCCGGGAGACCCAGTACTTC. The gene calls are TRBV4-2 and TRBJ2-5; 8 bases map to TRBD2. CDR3 size: 16 residues. Germline V lookup: CDR1 LGHNA, CDR2 YNFKEQ. V lost 4 bases and J lost 5; bases outside the gene matches: 12.